In this sample, the clone carrying this T cell receptor beta chain turned up many times. Its antigen is still unknown. The CDR3 extends over 14 amino acids. Germline V gene data show CDR1 as SGHTA and CDR2 as FQGTGA. V lost 2 bases, J lost 4 bases, and 4 bases stayed unmatched. Researchers took RNA transcripts and amplified the TCR beta CDR3 regions from them. A set of HTBI primers served as the primers for a first-round RT-PCR of the TCR CDR3. Each CDR3 protein gets one entry after TCRdb re-called the multiplex PCR reads with MiXCR. The sample lists roughly 380,000 distinct CDR3 sequences, roughly 13% occurring once. Patients aged 18 to 65 had newly diagnosed hyperthyroidism lasting under 2 months. These data come from a study of T cells in Graves' hyperthyroidism and ophthalmopathy. Notes on the study in general: Most thyroid-expanded clonotypes above 0.001 were also found in blood.

Sample: blood. The V and J genes are TRBV7-3 and TRBJ2-5, with 7 bases identical to TRBD2. The receptor was derived from a man under 40 with Graves' hyperthyroidism that later progressed to Graves' ophthalmopathy. The CDR3 loop is CASSLVRGGETQYF. CDR3 nucleotide sequence: TGTGCCAGCAGCTTAGTTCGCGGGGGAGAGACCCAGTACTTC.